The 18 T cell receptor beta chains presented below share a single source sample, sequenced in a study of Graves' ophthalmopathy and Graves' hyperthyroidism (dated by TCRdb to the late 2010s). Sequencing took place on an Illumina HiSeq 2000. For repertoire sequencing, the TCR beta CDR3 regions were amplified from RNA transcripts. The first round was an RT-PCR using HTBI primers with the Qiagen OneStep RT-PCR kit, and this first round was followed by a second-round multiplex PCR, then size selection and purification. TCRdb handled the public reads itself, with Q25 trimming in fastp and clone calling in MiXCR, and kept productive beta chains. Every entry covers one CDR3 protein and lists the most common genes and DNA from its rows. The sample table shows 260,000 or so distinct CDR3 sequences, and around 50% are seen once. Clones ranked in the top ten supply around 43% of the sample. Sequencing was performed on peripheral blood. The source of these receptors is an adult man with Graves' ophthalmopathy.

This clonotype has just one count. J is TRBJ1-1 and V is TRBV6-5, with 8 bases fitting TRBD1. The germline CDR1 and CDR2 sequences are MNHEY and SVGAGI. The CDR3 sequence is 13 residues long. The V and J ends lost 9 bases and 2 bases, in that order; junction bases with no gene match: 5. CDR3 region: CASTQGGNTEAFF. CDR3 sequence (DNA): TGTGCCAGTACACAGGGGGGAAACACTGAAGCTTTCTTT.

The CDR3 protein is CASSLAGTGEDAEAFF. The CDR3 nucleotides read TGTGCCAGCAGTTTGGCCGGGACAGGGGAAGATGCTGAAGCTTTCTTT. V and J are TRBV28 and TRBJ1-1; 10 bases agree with TRBD1. Trimming at V came to 3 bases and at J to 6 bases, leaving 10 bases not matched to a gene. The CDR3 runs 16 residues. Germline CDR1 is MDHEN and CDR2 is SYDVKM.

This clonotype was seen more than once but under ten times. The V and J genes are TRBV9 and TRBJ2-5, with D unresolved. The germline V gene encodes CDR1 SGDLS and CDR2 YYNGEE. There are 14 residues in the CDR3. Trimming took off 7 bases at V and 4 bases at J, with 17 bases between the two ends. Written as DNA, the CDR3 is TGTGCCAGCTCACCACCGAAGGGTACAGAGACCCAGTACTTC. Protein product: CASSPPKGTETQYF.

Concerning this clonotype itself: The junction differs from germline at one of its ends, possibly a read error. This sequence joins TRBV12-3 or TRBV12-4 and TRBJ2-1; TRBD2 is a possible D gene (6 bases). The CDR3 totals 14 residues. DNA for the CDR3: TGTGCCAGCCTTAGGAGGGCTGGTGGCAATGAACAGTTCTTC. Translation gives CASLRRAGGNEQFF.

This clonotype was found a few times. DNA of the CDR3: TGTGCCAGCAGCCCCCTAGGGAGCGCCGAGCAGTACTTC. Its protein product is CASSPLGSAEQYF. This chain joins TRBV12-3 or TRBV12-4 and TRBJ2-7; D is perhaps TRBD2 (5 bases). This CDR3 comprises 13 residues. V dropped 6 bases and J dropped 6 bases, with 15 bases sitting between them.

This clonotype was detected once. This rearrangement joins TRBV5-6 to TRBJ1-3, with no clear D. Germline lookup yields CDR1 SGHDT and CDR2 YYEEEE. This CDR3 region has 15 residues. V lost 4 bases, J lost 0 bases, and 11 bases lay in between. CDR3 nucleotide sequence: TGTGCCAGCAGCGCCCAGGTCTTCTCTGGAAACACCATATATTTT. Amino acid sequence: CASSAQVFSGNTIYF.

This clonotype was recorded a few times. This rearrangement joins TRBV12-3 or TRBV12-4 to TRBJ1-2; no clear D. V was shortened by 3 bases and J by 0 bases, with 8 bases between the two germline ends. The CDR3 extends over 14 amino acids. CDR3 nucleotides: TGTGCCAGCAGTTTGGGGTTAGCTAACTATGGCTACACCTTC. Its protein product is CASSLGLANYGYTF.

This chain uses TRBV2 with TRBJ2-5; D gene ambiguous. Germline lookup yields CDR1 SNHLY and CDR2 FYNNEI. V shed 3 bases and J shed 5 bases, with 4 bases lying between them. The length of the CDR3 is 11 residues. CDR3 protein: CASSDLETQYF. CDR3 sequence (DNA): TGTGCCAGCAGTGATCTTGAGACCCAGTACTTC.

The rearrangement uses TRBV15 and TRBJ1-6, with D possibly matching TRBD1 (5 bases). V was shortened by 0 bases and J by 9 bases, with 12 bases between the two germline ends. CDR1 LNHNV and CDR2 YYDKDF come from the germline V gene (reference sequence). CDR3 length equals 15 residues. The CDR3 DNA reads TGTGCCACCAGCAGAGAAGCAGGGAGGGTTTCACCCCTCCACTTT. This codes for CATSREAGRVSPLHF.

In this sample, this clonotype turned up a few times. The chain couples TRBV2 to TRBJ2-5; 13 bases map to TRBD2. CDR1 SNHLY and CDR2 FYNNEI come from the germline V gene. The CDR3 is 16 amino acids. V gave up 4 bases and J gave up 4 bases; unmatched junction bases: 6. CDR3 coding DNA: TGTGCCAGCAGTGGTCGACTAGCGGGGGGACGAGAGACCCAGTACTTC. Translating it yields CASSGRLAGGRETQYF.

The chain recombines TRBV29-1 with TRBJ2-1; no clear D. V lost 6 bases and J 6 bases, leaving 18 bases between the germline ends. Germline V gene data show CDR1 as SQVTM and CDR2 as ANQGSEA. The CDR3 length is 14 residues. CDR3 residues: CSVHTGRLLNEQFF. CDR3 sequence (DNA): TGCAGCGTACACACTGGACGGTTACTCAATGAGCAGTTCTTC.

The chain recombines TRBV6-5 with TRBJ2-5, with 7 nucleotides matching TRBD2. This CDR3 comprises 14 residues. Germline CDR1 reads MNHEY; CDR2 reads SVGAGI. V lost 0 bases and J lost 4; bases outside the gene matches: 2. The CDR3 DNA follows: TGTGCCAGCAGTTACTCGTGGGGGGGAGAGACCCAGTACTTC. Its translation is CASSYSWGGETQYF.

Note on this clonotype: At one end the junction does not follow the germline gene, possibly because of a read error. The CDR3 DNA is TGCGCCAGCAGCCAAGTTGGAGACACCGGGGAGCTGTTTTTT. This translates into CASSQVGDTGELFF. This chain connects TRBV7-9 to TRBJ2-2; no reliable D call. This CDR3 is built from 14 residues. Looked up from germline, CDR1 is SEHNR and CDR2 is FQNEAQ (reference sequence).

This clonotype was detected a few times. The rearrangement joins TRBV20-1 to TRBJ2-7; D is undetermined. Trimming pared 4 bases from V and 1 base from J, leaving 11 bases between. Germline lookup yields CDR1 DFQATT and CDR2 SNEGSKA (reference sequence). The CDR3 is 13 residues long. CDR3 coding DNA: TGCAGTGCTATTTTACCGGTGTCCTACGAGCAGTACTTC. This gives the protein CSAILPVSYEQYF.

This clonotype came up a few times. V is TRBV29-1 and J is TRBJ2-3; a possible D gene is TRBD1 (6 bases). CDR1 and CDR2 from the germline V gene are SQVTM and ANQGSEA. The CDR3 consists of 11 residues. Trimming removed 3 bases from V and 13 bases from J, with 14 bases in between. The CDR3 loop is CSVEVGHGEYF. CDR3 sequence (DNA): TGCAGCGTTGAGGTGGGACATGGAGAGTATTTT.

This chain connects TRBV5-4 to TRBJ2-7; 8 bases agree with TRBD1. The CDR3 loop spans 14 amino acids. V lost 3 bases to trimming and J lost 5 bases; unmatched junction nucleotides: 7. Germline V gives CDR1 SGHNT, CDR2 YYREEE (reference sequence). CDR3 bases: TGTGCCAGCAGCTCCAGGGCCAGGGGGCACGAGCAGTACTTC. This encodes CASSSRARGHEQYF.

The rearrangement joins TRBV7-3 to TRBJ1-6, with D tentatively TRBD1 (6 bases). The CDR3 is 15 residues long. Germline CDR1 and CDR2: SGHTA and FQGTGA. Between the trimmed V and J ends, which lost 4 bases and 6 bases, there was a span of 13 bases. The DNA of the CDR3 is TGTGCCAGCAGCTCCCCGGACAGACTTAATTCACCCCTCCACTTT. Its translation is CASSSPDRLNSPLHF.

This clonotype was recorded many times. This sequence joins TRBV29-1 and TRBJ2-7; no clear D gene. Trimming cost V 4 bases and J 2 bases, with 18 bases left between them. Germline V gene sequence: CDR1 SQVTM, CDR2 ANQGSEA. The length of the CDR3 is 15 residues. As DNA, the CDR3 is TGCAGCGTTGTGGTCGCGGAGCAGACCCCCTACGAGCAGTACTTC. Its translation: CSVVVAEQTPYEQYF.